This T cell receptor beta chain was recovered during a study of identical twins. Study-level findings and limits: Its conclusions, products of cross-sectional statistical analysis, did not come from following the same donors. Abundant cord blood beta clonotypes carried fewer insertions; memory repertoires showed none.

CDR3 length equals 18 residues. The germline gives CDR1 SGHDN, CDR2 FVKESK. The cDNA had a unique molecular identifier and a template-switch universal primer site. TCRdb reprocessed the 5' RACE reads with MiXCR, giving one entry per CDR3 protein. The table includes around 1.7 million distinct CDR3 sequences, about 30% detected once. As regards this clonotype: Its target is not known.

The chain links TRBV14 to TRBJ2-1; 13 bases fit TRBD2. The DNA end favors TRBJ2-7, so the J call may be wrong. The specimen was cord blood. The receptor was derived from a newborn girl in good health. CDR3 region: CASSQRGLAGPLYNEQYF. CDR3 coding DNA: TGTGCCAGCAGCCAAAGGGGACTAGCGGGACCACTTTACAATGAGCAGTACTTC.